Listed below are T cell receptor beta chains from one sample, sequenced in a study of blood T cell repertoires in COVID-19. Data came from immunoSEQ multiplex PCR; TCRdb stores just in-frame clones and leaves some out. The sample shows tens of thousands of clones, approximately 83% of them seen only once. What was sequenced was peripheral blood. Receptors were obtained from a man of 80 years or more with active or convalescent COVID-19. The CDR3 runs from the conserved cysteine through the conserved F or W. A D gene is named only where the DNA matches it firmly. Clone size, where shown, is once, few, many, or a class for clones that have expanded.

TRBD1,once,TRBV4-2,TRBJ1-3,TGTGCCAGCAGCCTCGACAGGGTGGGTAACACCATATATTTT,CASSLDRVGNTIYF
TRBD1,.,TRBV11-2,TRBJ2-7,TGTGCCAGCAGCTCGGTGGTCAGGGGGGAGCAGTACTTC,CASSSVVRGEQYF
TRBD2,.,TRBV2,TRBJ2-7,TGTGCCAGCAGTGGGGGGGGAAGGGTTCCTGGCGAGCAGTACTTC,CASSGGGRVPGEQYF
.,.,TRBV5-1,TRBJ1-1,TGCGCCAGCAGCCCGAGCCAGAACACTGAAGCTTTCTTT,CASSPSQNTEAFF
TRBD2,.,TRBV9,TRBJ2-3,TGTGCCAGCAGCGCTGGGACTAGCGGGAGTCGAAATACGCAGTATTTT,CASSAGTSGSRNTQYF
.,.,TRBV19,TRBJ1-6,TGTGCCAGTAGTATAGGTGGGGCTGGAGGGGATTCACCCCTCCACTTT,CASSIGGAGGDSPLHF
.,.,TRBV6-5,TRBJ1-5,TGTGCCAGCAGTTACGGCGGGGAGGGCCAGCCCCAGCATTTT,CASSYGGEGQPQHF
.,.,TRBV12-5,TRBJ2-5,TGTGCTAGTGGTTTGGGGGGAACGGGAAAGACCCAGTACTTC,CASGLGGTGKTQYF
TRBD1,once,TRBV7-8,TRBJ1-1,TGTGCCAGCACCCTAAAGCCGGGGACAGGGAACACTGAAGCTTTCTTT,CASTLKPGTGNTEAFF
TRBD1,.,TRBV10-2,TRBJ1-2,TGCGCCAGCAGTGAGACAGGGGCCTTAAGCTATGGCTACACCTTC,CASSETGALSYGYTF
TRBD1,.,TRBV5-1,TRBJ2-1,TGCGCCAGCAGCCCGGGACAGGGGGCCTATGAGCAGTTCTTC,CASSPGQGAYEQFF
.,.,TRBV2,TRBJ2-1,TGTGCCAGCAGTGAAGCGGGGACTCGGTTCTTC,CASSEAGTRFF
TRBD2,.,TRBV6-5,TRBJ2-1,TGTGCCAGCCACGGGGGGAGCTCCTACAATGAGCAGTTCTTC,CASHGGSSYNEQFF
TRBD1,.,TRBV5-1,TRBJ2-3,TGCGCCAGCAGCCAGACAGGGATACATACGCAGTATTTT,CASSQTGIHTQYF
TRBD1,.,TRBV6-5,TRBJ1-5,TGTGCCAGCAGTCAGACAGGGTTTGGCAATCAGCCCCAGCATTTT,CASSQTGFGNQPQHF
.,once,TRBV19,TRBJ1-6,TGTGCCAGTAGCCCGCGGGACGGAAGAAATTCACCCCTCCACTTT,CASSPRDGRNSPLHF
.,.,TRBV6-5,TRBJ2-3,TGTGCCAGCAGGTGGGGCGCGGGCACAGATACGCAGTATTTT,CASRWGAGTDTQYF
TRBD2,.,TRBV10-1,TRBJ2-2,TGCGCCAGCAGTCCCAGCGGGGGACTCACCGGGGAGCTGTTTTTT,CASSPSGGLTGELFF
TRBD1,.,TRBV4-1,TRBJ2-1,TGCGCCAGCAGCCAAAGGGGAGATACGGGGACAGGGGGAAATGAGCAGTTCTTC,CASSQRGDTGTGGNEQFF
TRBD1,.,TRBV19,TRBJ1-2,TGTGCCAGTAGTAGGGGGACAGGAGCCGGCTACACCTTC,CASSRGTGAGYTF
.,.,TRBV28,TRBJ1-2,TGTGCCAGCAGTTCTACCAGGGGCCGGGGCTACACCTTC,CASSSTRGRGYTF
.,once,TRBV28,TRBJ2-1,TGTGCCAGCAGTTCCCCGCTAGGCTCCTACAATGAGCAGTTCTTC,CASSSPLGSYNEQFF
TRBD1,.,TRBV5-1,TRBJ2-7,TGCGCCAGCAGCTTCCAGGTCGGACAGGGTAGATCCTACGAGCAGTACTTC,CASSFQVGQGRSYEQYF
.,.,TRBV29-1,TRBJ2-7,TGCAGCGTCGGACTACGCAGAAGCGAGCAGTACTTC,CSVGLRRSEQYF
.,.,TRBV6-2/TRBV6-3,TRBJ1-5,TGTGCCAGCAGTCGGACGGGGAATAGCAATCAGCCCCAGCATTTT,CASSRTGNSNQPQHF
TRBD2,.,TRBV11-3,TRBJ2-1,TGTGCCAGCAGCTTTAACCCCGGACTAGCCGACAATGAGCAGTTCTTC,CASSFNPGLADNEQFF
.,.,TRBV2,TRBJ1-2,TGTGCCAGCAGTGTAGAGGGCTTGGCTGGCTACACCTTC,CASSVEGLAGYTF
TRBD1,.,TRBV7-2,TRBJ2-1,TGTGCCAGCAGCCAGGGGGCGTCCCGAACCTACAATGAGCAGTTCTTC,CASSQGASRTYNEQFF